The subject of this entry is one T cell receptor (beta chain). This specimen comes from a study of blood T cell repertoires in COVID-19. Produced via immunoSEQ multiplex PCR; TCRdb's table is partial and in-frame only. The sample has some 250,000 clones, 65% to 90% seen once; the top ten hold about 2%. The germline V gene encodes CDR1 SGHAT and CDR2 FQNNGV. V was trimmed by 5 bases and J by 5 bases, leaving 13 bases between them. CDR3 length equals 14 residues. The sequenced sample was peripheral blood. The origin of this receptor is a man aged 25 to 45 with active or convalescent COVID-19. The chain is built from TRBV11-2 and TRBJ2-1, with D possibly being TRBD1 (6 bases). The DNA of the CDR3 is TGTGCCAGCAGCGCGCGGACAGTTAACAATGAGCAGTTCTTC. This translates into CASSARTVNNEQFF.